This T cell receptor (beta chain) was identified during a study of blood T cell repertoires in COVID-19. Study in general: The United States, Italy and Spain provided the acute and convalescent COVID-19 samples.

Assignments of participants to cohorts depended upon their own reported clinical history. Original handling: Estimation of nucleated cell counts was performed using reference gene primer amplification. The assay was immunoSEQ multiplex PCR, and TCRdb's table has in-frame clones only and misses some. V and J calls and clone size follow that table, whereas D and trimming were derived from the DNA. The sample lists roughly 200,000 clones, 70% to 90% occurring once. Sequencing used PBMCs or T cells enriched from blood (not recorded which). The source of this sequence is a woman in her fifties or sixties in a cohort exposed to, infected with or recovered from COVID-19 (not recorded which).

DNA of the CDR3: TGTGCCAGCAGGTCGGGTGGTGACGCAGATACGCAGTATTTT. This encodes CASRSGGDADTQYF. The chain employs TRBV27 and TRBJ2-3; D gene ambiguous. In germline, CDR1 is MNHEY, CDR2 SMNVEV (reference sequence). V lost 6 bases, J lost 4 bases, and 14 bases lay in between. CDR3 size: 14 residues.